Listed below are T cell receptor beta chains from one sample, sequenced in a study of immune cell composition in non-small cell lung cancer. Generated by immunoSEQ multiplex PCR, the TCRdb table keeps only in-frame clones and is missing some. The sample records under 11,000 clones, around 62% being singletons. The sequencing input was lung tumor tissue. These receptors originate from a human donor with non-small cell lung cancer. Each CDR3 is given with its conserved first and last residue. D genes are given only for firm matches. Not every row has a clone size; where given, it reads once, few, many or a size class.

TRBV15	TRBJ2-1	TRBD2	NA	CATSTAGGSYNEQFF	TGTGCCACCAGCACCGCGGGAGGGTCCTACAATGAGCAGTTCTTC
TRBV2	TRBJ1-1	TRBD1	NA	CASSEQTTGGTEAFF	TGTGCCAGCAGTGAACAGACTACAGGGGGAACTGAAGCTTTCTTT
TRBV10-3	TRBJ1-3	NA	NA	CAISGVRRTLSGNTIYF	TGTGCCATCAGTGGTGTCCGGAGGACCCTCTCTGGAAACACCATATATTTT
TRBV27	TRBJ2-7	NA	NA	CASSFMETHEQYF	TGTGCCAGCAGCTTTATGGAGACTCACGAGCAGTACTTC
TRBV4-1	TRBJ2-7	NA	NA	CASSPGGLAAGGLEQYF	TGCGCCAGCAGCCCAGGGGGCCTCGCGGCGGGAGGGCTCGAGCAGTACTTC
TRBV28	TRBJ2-3	NA	NA	CASSGGVTDTQYF	TGTGCCAGTAGCGGAGGGGTAACAGATACGCAGTATTTT
TRBV18	TRBJ2-7	TRBD1	NA	CASLGGQENEQYF	TGTGCCAGCTTAGGGGGCCAGGAGAATGAGCAGTACTTC
TRBV30	TRBJ2-7	TRBD2	NA	CAWSGGTSGRGSYEQYF	TGTGCCTGGAGTGGGGGTACTAGCGGGAGGGGCTCCTACGAGCAGTACTTC
TRBV9	TRBJ2-1	TRBD2	NA	CASQEAGGLGEQFF	TGTGCGAGCCAGGAGGCGGGAGGGTTAGGTGAGCAGTTCTTC
TRBV9	TRBJ2-1	NA	medium-sized	CASSGLVAAEQFF	TGTGCCAGCAGCGGACTAGTAGCGGCTGAGCAGTTCTTC
TRBV7-2	TRBJ1-2	TRBD1	few	CASSAGTGSYGYTF	TGTGCCAGCAGCGCAGGGACAGGGAGCTATGGCTACACCTTC
TRBV7-6	TRBJ2-7	TRBD2	NA	CASSSMTSDIGYEQYF	TGTGCCAGCAGCTCGATGACTAGCGACATCGGATACGAGCAGTACTTC
TRBV5-4	TRBJ2-1	TRBD2	NA	CASSQFMASGAYNEQFF	TGTGCCAGCAGCCAGTTCATGGCTAGCGGAGCCTACAATGAGCAGTTCTTC
TRBV4-2	TRBJ2-3	NA	NA	CASSQDLNSDTQYF	TGTGCCAGCAGCCAAGACCTAAATTCAGATACGCAGTATTTT
TRBV11-2	TRBJ1-4	NA	large	CASSLDRQGKLFF	TGTGCCAGCAGCTTAGATCGGCAGGGGAAACTGTTTTTT
TRBV2	TRBJ2-7	NA	NA	CASLYRVSLALSSYEQYF	TGTGCCAGCCTCTACAGGGTCTCACTAGCGTTGAGCTCCTACGAGCAGTACTTC